Here is one T cell receptor beta chain with its context. Its antigen remains unidentified. One end of the junction does not line up with germline, which may come from a read error. These data originate in a study of cytomegalovirus exposure and HLA in healthy donors. The PCR ran on 60 Vbeta and 13 Jbeta primers. Clones were read by immunoSEQ multiplex PCR, and TCRdb kept only the in-frame ones, dropping some. The repertoire consists of about 160,000 clones, with 65% to 85% occurring once and the leading ten covering roughly 6.6%. Overall study findings and caveats: Diagnosis of cytomegalovirus status made by the classifier reportedly showed high specificity and sensitivity. A later analysis reported that several of the most significant clusters appeared to be linked to common viral pathogens, among them Epstein-Barr virus. In a later analysis, TCR association rates varied by HLA locus: DRB1 most, HLA-C fewest.

The TCR comes from a man aged 40-50 years in good health and CMV-seropositive. The specimen sequenced was PBMCs.

CDR3 in amino acids: CSSRSDSLTMNTEAFF. The CDR3 coding sequence is TGTTCCAGCAGATCTGACAGCTTAACTATGAACACTGAAGCTTTCTTT. The chain uses TRBV7-9 and TRBJ1-1; perhaps TRBD1 as D (5 bases). This CDR3 comprises 16 residues. Germline V lookup: CDR1 SEHNR, CDR2 FQNEAQ (reference sequence).